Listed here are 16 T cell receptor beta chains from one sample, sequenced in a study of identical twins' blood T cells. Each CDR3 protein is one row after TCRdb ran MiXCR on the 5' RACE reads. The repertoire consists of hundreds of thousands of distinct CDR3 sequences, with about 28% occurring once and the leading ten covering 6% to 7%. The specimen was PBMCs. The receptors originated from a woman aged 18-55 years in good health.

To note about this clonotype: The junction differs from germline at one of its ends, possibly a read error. The CDR3 nucleotides read TGCGCCCGCAGCTTCCTGGAAAGGGCAGGCAAGAACACTGAAGCTTTCTTT. This encodes CARSFLERAGKNTEAFF. This rearrangement joins TRBV5-1 to TRBJ1-1; D ambiguous. This CDR3 contains 17 residues. Germline V gene sequence: CDR1 SGHRS, CDR2 YFSETQ.

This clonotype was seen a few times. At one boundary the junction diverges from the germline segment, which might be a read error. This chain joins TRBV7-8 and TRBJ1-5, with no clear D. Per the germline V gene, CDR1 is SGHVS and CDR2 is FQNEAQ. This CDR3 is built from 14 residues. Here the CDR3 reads CASSLEVGWGPQHF. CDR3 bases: TGCGCCAGCAGCTTAGAGGTTGGTTGGGGGCCCCAGCATTTT.

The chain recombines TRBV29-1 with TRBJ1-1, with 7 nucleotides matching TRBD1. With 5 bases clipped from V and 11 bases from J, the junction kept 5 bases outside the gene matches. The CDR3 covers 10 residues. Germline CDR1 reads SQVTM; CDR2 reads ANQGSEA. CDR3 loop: CSVRQGEAFF. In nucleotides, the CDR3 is TGCAGCGTTAGACAGGGTGAGGCTTTCTTT.

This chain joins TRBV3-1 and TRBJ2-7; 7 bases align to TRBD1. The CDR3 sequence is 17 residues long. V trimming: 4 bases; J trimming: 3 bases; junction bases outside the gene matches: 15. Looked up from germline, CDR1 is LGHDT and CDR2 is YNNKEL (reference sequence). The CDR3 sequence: CASSPSIPGTVSYEQYF. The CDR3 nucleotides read TGTGCCAGCAGCCCCAGTATCCCAGGGACAGTGAGCTACGAGCAGTACTTC.

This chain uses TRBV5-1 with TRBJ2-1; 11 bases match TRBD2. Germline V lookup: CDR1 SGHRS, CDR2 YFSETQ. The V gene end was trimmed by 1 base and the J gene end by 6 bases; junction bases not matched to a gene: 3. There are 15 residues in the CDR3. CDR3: CASSLTSGGANEQFF. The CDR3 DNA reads TGCGCCAGCAGCTTGACTAGCGGGGGAGCCAATGAGCAGTTCTTC. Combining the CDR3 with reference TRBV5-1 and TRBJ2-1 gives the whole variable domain KAGVTQTPRYLIKTRGQQVTLSCSPISGHRSVSWYQQTPGQGLQFLFEYFSETQRNKGNFPGRFSGRQFSNSRSEMNVSTLELGDSALYLCASSLTSGGANEQFFGPGTRLTVL.

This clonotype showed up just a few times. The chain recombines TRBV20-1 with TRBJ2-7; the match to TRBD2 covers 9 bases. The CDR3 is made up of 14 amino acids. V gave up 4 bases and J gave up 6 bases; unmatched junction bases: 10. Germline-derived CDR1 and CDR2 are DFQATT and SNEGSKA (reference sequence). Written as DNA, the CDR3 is TGCAGTGCTAAGGATGGGCTAGCGGGATTCGAGCAGTACTTC. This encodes CSAKDGLAGFEQYF.

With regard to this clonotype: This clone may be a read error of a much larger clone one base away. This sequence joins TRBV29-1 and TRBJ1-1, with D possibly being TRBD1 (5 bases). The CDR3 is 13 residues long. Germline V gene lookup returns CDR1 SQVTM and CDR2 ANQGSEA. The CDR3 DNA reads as TGCAGCGCGGGGCCTCAGATTCACACTGAAGTTTTCTTT. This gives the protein CSAGPQIHTEVFF.

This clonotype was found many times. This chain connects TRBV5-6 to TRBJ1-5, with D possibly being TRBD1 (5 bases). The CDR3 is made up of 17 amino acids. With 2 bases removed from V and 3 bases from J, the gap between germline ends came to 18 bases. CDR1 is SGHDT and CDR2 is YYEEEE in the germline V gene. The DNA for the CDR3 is TGTGCCAGCAGCTTAAATTGGGCAGGGTGGGACAATCAGCCCCAGCATTTT. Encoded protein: CASSLNWAGWDNQPQHF.

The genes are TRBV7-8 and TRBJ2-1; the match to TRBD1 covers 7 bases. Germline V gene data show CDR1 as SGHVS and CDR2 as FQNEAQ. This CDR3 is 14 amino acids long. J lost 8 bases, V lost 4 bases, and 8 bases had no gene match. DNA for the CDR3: TGTGCCAGCAGCTCCCCGGACAGGCTTGATGAGCAGTTCTTC. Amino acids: CASSSPDRLDEQFF.

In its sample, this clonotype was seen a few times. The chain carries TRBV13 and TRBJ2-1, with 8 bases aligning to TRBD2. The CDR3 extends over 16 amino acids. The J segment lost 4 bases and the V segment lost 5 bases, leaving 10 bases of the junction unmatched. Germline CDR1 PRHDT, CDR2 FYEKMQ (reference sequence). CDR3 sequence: CASSPPTSGRYNEQFF. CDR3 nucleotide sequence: TGTGCCAGCAGCCCGCCTACTAGCGGTCGATACAATGAGCAGTTCTTC. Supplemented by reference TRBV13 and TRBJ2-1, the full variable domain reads AAGVIQSPRHLIKEKRETATLKCYPIPRHDTVYWYQQGPGQDPQFLISFYEKMQSDKGSIPDRFSAQQFSDYHSELNMSSLELGDSALYFCASSPPTSGRYNEQFFGPGTRLTVL.

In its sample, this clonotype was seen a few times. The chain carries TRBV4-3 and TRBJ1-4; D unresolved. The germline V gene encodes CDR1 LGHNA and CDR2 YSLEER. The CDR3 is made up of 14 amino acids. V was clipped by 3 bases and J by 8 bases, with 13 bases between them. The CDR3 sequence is CASSHAGLSEKLFF. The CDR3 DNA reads TGCGCCAGCAGCCATGCGGGCCTCTCAGAAAAACTGTTTTTT.

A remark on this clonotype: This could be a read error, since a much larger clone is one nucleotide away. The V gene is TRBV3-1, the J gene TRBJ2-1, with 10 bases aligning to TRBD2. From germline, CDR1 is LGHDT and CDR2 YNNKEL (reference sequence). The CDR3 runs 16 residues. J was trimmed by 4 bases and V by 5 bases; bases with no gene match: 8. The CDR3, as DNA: TGTGCCAGCAGCGAATACAGGACTAGCGGTTACAATGAGCAGTTCTTC. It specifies CASSEYRTSGYNEQFF.

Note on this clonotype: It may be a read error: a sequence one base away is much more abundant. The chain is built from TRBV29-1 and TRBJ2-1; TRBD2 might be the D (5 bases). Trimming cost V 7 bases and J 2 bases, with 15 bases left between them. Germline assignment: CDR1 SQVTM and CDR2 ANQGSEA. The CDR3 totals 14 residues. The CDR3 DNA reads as TGCAGCGCAACTAGGAGCCCGGCCTACAATGAGCAGTTCTTC. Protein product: CSATRSPAYNEQFF.

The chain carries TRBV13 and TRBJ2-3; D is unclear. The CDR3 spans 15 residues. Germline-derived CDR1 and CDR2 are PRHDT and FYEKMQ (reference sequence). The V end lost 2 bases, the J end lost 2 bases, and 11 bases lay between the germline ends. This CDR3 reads CASSLMTGFTDTQYF. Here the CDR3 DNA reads TGTGCCAGCAGCTTAATGACCGGCTTCACAGATACGCAGTATTTT.

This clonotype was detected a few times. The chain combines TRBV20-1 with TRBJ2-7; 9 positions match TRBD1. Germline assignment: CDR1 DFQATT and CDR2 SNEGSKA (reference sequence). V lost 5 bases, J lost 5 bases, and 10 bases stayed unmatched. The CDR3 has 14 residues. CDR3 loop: CSAGTGLSEDEQYF. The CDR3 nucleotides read TGCAGTGCTGGGACAGGGCTTTCGGAGGACGAGCAGTACTTC.

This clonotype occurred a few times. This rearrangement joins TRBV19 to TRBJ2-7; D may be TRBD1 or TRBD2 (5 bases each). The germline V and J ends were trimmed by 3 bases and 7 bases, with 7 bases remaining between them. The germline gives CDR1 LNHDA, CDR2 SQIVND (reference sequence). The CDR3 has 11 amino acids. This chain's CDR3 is CASSIGAEQYF. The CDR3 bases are TGTGCCAGTAGTATCGGGGCAGAGCAGTACTTC.